This TCR beta chain was sequenced for a study of T-cell reconstitution after alpha-beta-depleted transplantation in children. This clonotype was seen only a few times. Germline CDR1 MNHNS, CDR2 SASEGT. V shed 5 bases and J shed 5 bases, with 9 bases lying between them. The CDR3 spans 12 residues. Construction of the TCRbeta library involved unique molecular identifiers. TCRdb ran MiXCR on the PCR reads and lists one entry per CDR3 protein. This repertoire shows some 600,000 distinct CDR3 sequences, 16% found once; its top ten account for 0.9% to 1.2%. The sample here was PBMCs from the stem cell graft donor, taken from the stem cell graft. This clonotype originated in a human donor who donated a stem cell graft to a child with acute myeloid leukemia. V gene TRBV6-1 combines with J gene TRBJ2-5; D not certain. The CDR3 spells CASSWVRETQYF. CDR3 in DNA: TGTGCCAGCAGTTGGGTCCGGGAGACCCAGTACTTC.